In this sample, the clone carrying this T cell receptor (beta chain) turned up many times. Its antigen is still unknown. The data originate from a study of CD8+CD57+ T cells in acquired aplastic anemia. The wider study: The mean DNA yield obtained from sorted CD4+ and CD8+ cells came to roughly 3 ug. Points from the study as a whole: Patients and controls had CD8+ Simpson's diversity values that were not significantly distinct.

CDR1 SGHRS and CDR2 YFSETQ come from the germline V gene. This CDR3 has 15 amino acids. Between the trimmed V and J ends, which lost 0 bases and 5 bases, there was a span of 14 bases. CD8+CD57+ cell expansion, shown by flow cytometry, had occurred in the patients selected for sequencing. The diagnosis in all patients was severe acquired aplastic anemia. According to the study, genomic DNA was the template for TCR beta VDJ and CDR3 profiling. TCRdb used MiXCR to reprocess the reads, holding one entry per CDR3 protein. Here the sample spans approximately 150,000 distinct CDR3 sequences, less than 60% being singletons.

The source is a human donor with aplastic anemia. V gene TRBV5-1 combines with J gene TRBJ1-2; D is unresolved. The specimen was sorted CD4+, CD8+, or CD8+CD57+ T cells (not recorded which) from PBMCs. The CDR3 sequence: CASSLGAGSLYGYTF. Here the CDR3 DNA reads TGCGCCAGCAGCTTGGGAGCCGGTTCCTTGTATGGCTACACCTTC.